The 22 T cell receptor beta chains below were found in one sample sequenced in a study of blood T cell repertoires in COVID-19. The method was immunoSEQ multiplex PCR; TCRdb's version includes in-frame clones alone and lacks a portion of them. In the table there are fewer than 300,000 clones, around 90% of which are singletons. Sequencing input: PBMCs or T cells enriched from blood (not recorded which). The receptor set was obtained from a woman in her thirties or forties with acute COVID-19.

This clone was picked up a small number of times. In DNA form, the CDR3 reads TGCGCCAGCAGCTTTGGGTCAGGGGGTAATGAAGCTTTCTTT. Protein: CASSFGSGGNEAFF. The chain has TRBV5-1 and TRBJ1-1; 7 nucleotides line up with TRBD1. Germline-derived CDR1 and CDR2 are SGHRS and YFSETQ. The ends lost 2 bases at V and 7 bases at J; junction bases unmatched: 8. The CDR3 covers 14 residues.

The count of this clone is one. The rearrangement joins TRBV9 to TRBJ2-2, with D possibly TRBD1 on 6 matching bases. The CDR3 sequence is 13 residues long. The ends were cut back, 4 bases at V and 6 bases at J, with 10 bases in the middle. Germline CDR1 reads SGDLS; CDR2 reads YYNGEE. CDR3 residues: CASSSRQAGELFF. The CDR3 DNA sequence: TGTGCCAGCAGCTCGAGACAGGCCGGGGAGCTGTTTTTT.

In regard to this clone: The sample contains more than one DNA sequence encoding this CDR3. The chain joins TRBV5-1 to TRBJ2-3; 8 bases are a match to TRBD2. The CDR3 spans 14 residues. Trimming removed 4 bases from V and 1 base from J; junction bases left unmatched: 2. CDR1 SGHRS and CDR2 YFSETQ come from the germline V gene. CDR3: CASSPGGGTDTQYF. For the CDR3, the DNA is TGCGCCAGCAGCCCCGGGGGGGGCACAGATACGCAGTATTTT.

The chain joins TRBV5-1 to TRBJ1-6; possible D gene TRBD1, 5 bases. The CDR3 is 14 residues long. V was trimmed by 0 bases and J by 10 bases, leaving 11 bases between them. Germline V gene data show CDR1 as SGHRS and CDR2 as YFSETQ. CDR3 protein: CASSLEGKNSPLHF. The DNA of the CDR3 is TGCGCCAGCAGCTTGGAGGGGAAGAACTCACCCCTCCACTTT. Combining the CDR3 with reference TRBV5-1 and TRBJ1-6 gives the whole variable domain KAGVTQTPRYLIKTRGQQVTLSCSPISGHRSVSWYQQTPGQGLQFLFEYFSETQRNKGNFPGRFSGRQFSNSRSEMNVSTLELGDSALYLCASSLEGKNSPLHFGNGTRLTVT.

The chain joins TRBV19 to TRBJ1-2; TRBD1 matches 7 bases. After removal of 7 bases from V and 3 bases from J, the junction contained 5 bases not matched to a gene. CDR1 is LNHDA, CDR2 SQIVND, per germline (reference sequence). The CDR3 has 13 residues. The CDR3 bases are TGTGCCAGTAAAGACAGGGCGGACTATGGCTACACCTTC. Residues: CASKDRADYGYTF.

CDR3 nucleotide sequence: TGTGCCAGCAGCTTAGTCAGGGTAACTGAAGCTTTCTTT. Amino acids: CASSLVRVTEAFF. The chain is built from TRBV13 and TRBJ1-1; D might be TRBD1 (5 bases). This CDR3 is 13 amino acids long. V was clipped by 1 base and J by 5 bases, with 8 bases between them. From germline, CDR1 is PRHDT and CDR2 FYEKMQ (reference sequence).

The gene calls are TRBV7-9 and TRBJ1-6; no clear D gene. This CDR3 has 14 residues. Germline V gene data show CDR1 as SEHNR and CDR2 as FQNEAQ (reference sequence). Deletions cut 2 bases from V and 9 bases from J, with 11 bases between. CDR3 nucleotide sequence: TGTGCCAGCAGCTTAAGGCCAGAGGGTTCACCCCTCCACTTT. It specifies CASSLRPEGSPLHF. Full variable domain (rest looked up from reference TRBV7-9 and TRBJ1-6): DTGVSQNPRHKITKRGQNVTFRCDPISEHNRLYWYRQTLGQGPEFLTYFQNEAQLEKSRLLSDRFSAERPKGSFSTLEIQRTEQGDSAMYLCASSLRPEGSPLHFGNGTRLTVT.

The chain has TRBV19 and TRBJ1-5; D unresolved. The ends were cut back, 1 base at V and 4 bases at J, with 11 bases in the middle. The CDR3 is 15 amino acids. The germline V gene encodes CDR1 LNHDA and CDR2 SQIVND (reference sequence). In nucleotides, the CDR3 is TGTGCCAGTAGTATAGTGAGACGGGAAAATCAGCCCCAGCATTTT. Translation: CASSIVRRENQPQHF.

This rearrangement joins TRBV28 to TRBJ1-1, with a tentative D call TRBD1 (6 bases). The CDR3 extends over 15 amino acids. The ends were cut back, 8 bases at V and 0 bases at J, with 16 bases in the middle. Germline CDR1 is MDHEN and CDR2 is SYDVKM. CDR3 in amino acids: CASPSGAGVNTEAFF. In DNA form, the CDR3 reads TGTGCCAGCCCCTCTGGGGCAGGGGTGAACACTGAAGCTTTCTTT.

This chain joins TRBV4-1 and TRBJ2-7; TRBD1 matches at 9 bases. The trim removed 6 bases at V and 2 bases at J, leaving 5 bases unmatched. Germline-derived CDR1 and CDR2 are MGHRA and YSYEKL. The CDR3 is 14 residues long. The CDR3 is CASSANRGPYEQYF. The CDR3 DNA follows: TGCGCCAGCAGTGCCAACAGGGGGCCCTACGAGCAGTACTTC.

The chain is built from TRBV5-1 and TRBJ2-2; 7 positions match TRBD2. CDR3 length: 16 residues. CDR1 and CDR2 (germline): SGHRS, YFSETQ. The V segment lost 4 bases and the J segment 4 bases; nucleotides outside the gene matches: 10. CDR3 DNA sequence: TGCGCCAGCAGCATGATTGGGGGGGAAATCACCGGGGAGCTGTTTTTT. Protein product: CASSMIGGEITGELFF. The variable domain in full, with the rest retrieved from reference TRBV5-1 and TRBJ2-2, is KAGVTQTPRYLIKTRGQQVTLSCSPISGHRSVSWYQQTPGQGLQFLFEYFSETQRNKGNFPGRFSGRQFSNSRSEMNVSTLELGDSALYLCASSMIGGEITGELFFGEGSRLTVL.

This clone was detected a few times. The V gene is TRBV5-6, the J gene TRBJ1-5; D unresolved. The germline V gene encodes CDR1 SGHDT and CDR2 YYEEEE. Trimming cost V 4 bases and J 3 bases, with 5 bases left between them. The CDR3 length is 12 residues. The CDR3 region has the DNA TGTGCCAGCAGCCTATACAATCAGCCCCAGCATTTT. Translating gives CASSLYNQPQHF. Using reference TRBV5-6 and TRBJ1-5 for the parts outside the CDR3, the full variable domain is DAGVTQSPTHLIKTRGQQVTLRCSPKSGHDTVSWYQQALGQGPQFIFQYYEEEERQRGNFPDRFSGHQFPNYSSELNVNALLLGDSALYLCASSLYNQPQHFGDGTRLSIL.

This clone was seen just once. The genes are TRBV5-4 and TRBJ1-6; D unresolved. Germline lookup yields CDR1 SGHNT and CDR2 YYREEE (reference sequence). This CDR3 is built from 15 residues. The V and J ends lost 4 bases and 10 bases respectively, with 18 bases between them. The CDR3 is CASSPDSREISPLHF. DNA for the CDR3: TGTGCCAGCAGCCCCGATTCGAGGGAAATCTCACCCCTCCACTTT.

This clone was found once. The chain links TRBV28 to TRBJ1-5; 10 positions agree with TRBD1. CDR3 length: 15 residues. The V gene's germline CDR1 is MDHEN and CDR2 SYDVKM. Trimming took 3 bases from V and 4 from J; bases not matched to a gene: 3. DNA of the CDR3: TGTGCCAGCAGTTTGGGGGACAGGGGAAATCAGCCCCAGCATTTT. This encodes CASSLGDRGNQPQHF.

The CDR3 sequence: CASSLGRRSPNEKLFF. The DNA for the CDR3 is TGCGCCAGCAGCCTAGGTCGCCGAAGCCCTAATGAAAAACTGTTTTTT. The chain couples TRBV5-1 to TRBJ1-4, with D unresolved. V dropped 4 bases and J dropped 3 bases, with 16 bases sitting between them. There are 16 residues in the CDR3. The germline CDR1 and CDR2 sequences are SGHRS and YFSETQ.

The chain joins TRBV29-1 to TRBJ2-1; D call uncertain. CDR3 length: 13 amino acids. Between the trimmed V and J ends, which lost 2 bases and 5 bases, there was a span of 10 bases. CDR1 and CDR2 (germline): SQVTM, ANQGSEA. This CDR3 reads CSVERVVNNEQFF. As DNA, the CDR3 is TGCAGCGTTGAACGCGTAGTAAACAATGAGCAGTTCTTC.

V usage is TRBV9 and J usage is TRBJ2-2, with 9 bases that match TRBD2. CDR1 SGDLS and CDR2 YYNGEE come from the germline V gene. Trimming at V came to 4 bases and at J to 7 bases, leaving 11 bases not matched to a gene. The CDR3 runs 16 residues. CDR3 DNA sequence: TGTGCCAGCAGCCTAGCCCGGACTAGCGTTATCGGGGAGCTGTTTTTT. Its protein product is CASSLARTSVIGELFF.

CDR3 DNA sequence: TGTGCCAGCTCACCAGCGACAGGGGCTCGCGGAAACACCATATATTTT. Protein: CASSPATGARGNTIYF. V and J are TRBV18 and TRBJ1-3; 8 bases agree with TRBD1. This CDR3 has 16 residues. CDR1 KGHSH and CDR2 LQKENI come from the germline V gene. V was pared by 2 bases and J by 4 bases, with 7 bases of the junction left unmatched.

The chain carries TRBV7-9 and TRBJ2-7, with a weak D call TRBD1 (6 bases). Trimming removed 7 bases from V and 5 bases from J, with 15 bases in between. This CDR3 has 13 amino acids. CDR1 SEHNR and CDR2 FQNEAQ come from the germline V gene (reference sequence). The CDR3 nucleotides read TGTGCCAGCACGACAGGTTTGGGTAACGAGCAGTACTTC. Its translation is CASTTGLGNEQYF.

The rearrangement uses TRBV11-1 and TRBJ2-6; D might be TRBD1 (5 bases). Germline CDR1 SGHAT, CDR2 FQDESV (reference sequence). Trimming pared 3 bases from V and 4 bases from J, leaving 10 bases between. This CDR3 contains 15 residues. The CDR3 region is CASSFRVPGANVLTF. CDR3 in DNA: TGTGCCAGCAGCTTCAGGGTCCCCGGGGCCAACGTCCTGACTTTC.

This clone appeared a few times. V usage is TRBV2 and J usage is TRBJ2-5; D is perhaps TRBD2 (6 bases). In germline, CDR1 is SNHLY, CDR2 FYNNEI. Trimming left V 1 base short and J 5 bases short, with 11 bases between. This CDR3 region has 14 residues. This CDR3 is CASSEGISGETQYF. In DNA, the CDR3 is TGTGCCAGCAGTGAAGGGATCAGCGGGGAGACCCAGTACTTC. The whole variable domain, remainder taken from reference TRBV2 and TRBJ2-5, is EPEVTQTPSHQVTQMGQEVILRCVPISNHLYFYWYRQILGQKVEFLVSFYNNEISEKSEIFDDQFSVERPDGSNFTLKIRSTKLEDSAMYFCASSEGISGETQYFGPGTRLLVL.

The chain employs TRBV7-6 and TRBJ2-3, with TRBD2 identical over 7 bases. The V gene's germline CDR1 is SGHVS and CDR2 FNYEAQ. After removal of 5 bases from V and 0 bases from J, the junction contained 17 bases not matched to a gene. The CDR3 is 19 amino acids. The CDR3 protein is CASSRFVTSREASTDTQYF. For the CDR3, the DNA is TGTGCCAGCAGCAGGTTCGTGACTAGCAGAGAAGCTAGCACAGATACGCAGTATTTT.